This TCR beta chain was documented in a study of blood T cell repertoires in COVID-19. Study at large: Some COVID-19 samples were acute and others convalescent; all came from the United States, Italy and Spain.

CDR3 length: 13 residues. Germline CDR1 reads MDHEN; CDR2 reads SYDVKM. The V end lost 9 bases, the J end lost 5 bases, and 11 bases lay between the germline ends. Repertoires were generated with immunoSEQ multiplex PCR, while TCRdb's copy carries only in-frame clones and drops some. Among 180,000 or so clones listed, 80% to 90% were seen once. The sample was peripheral blood. This chain joins TRBV28 and TRBJ1-6, with D possibly being TRBD1 (5 bases). The clonotype originates from a man between 40 and 49 years old who had recovered from COVID-19. The CDR3 here is CASQDMNNSPLHF. The CDR3 DNA reads as TGTGCCAGTCAGGACATGAATAATTCACCCCTCCACTTT.